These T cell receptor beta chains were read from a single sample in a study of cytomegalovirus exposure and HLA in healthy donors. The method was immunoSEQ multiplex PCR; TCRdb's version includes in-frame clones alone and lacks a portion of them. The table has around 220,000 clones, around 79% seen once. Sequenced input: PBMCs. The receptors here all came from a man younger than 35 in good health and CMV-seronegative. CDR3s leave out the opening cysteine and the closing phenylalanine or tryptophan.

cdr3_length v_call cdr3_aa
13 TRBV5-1 ANLRKAGQIYGYT
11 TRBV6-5 ASSYVEGPEAF
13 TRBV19 ASSIRRDYNSPLH
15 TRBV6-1 ASSERSGGRAGSPLH
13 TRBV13 ASSLGSGGAFEQY
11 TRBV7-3 ASSVDSTGELF
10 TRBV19 ASSPQGQPQH
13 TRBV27 ASGTFTGDSYEQY
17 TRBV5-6 ASRQGGKGTDLPGDTQY
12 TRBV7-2 ASSPGLLTYEQY
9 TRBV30 AWSSKETQY
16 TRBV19 ASSPALGAGTKTQPQH
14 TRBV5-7 ASSFRRRVTLYEQY
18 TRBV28 TSSLIFSGRARGPYNEQF
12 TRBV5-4 ASSFGTPEGTQY
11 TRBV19 ASTKSSGNTIY
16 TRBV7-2 ASSLVWGGGTNRNTIY
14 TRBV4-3 ASSQEQGARNSPLH
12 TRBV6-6 ASSAGTSANEQF
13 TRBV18 ASSPPGQLSTEAF
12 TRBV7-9 ASSDGTSDYEQY
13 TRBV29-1 SAAGGSGMNTEAF
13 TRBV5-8 ASSLRRLAEETQY
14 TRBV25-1 ASSDSLSGTYNEQF
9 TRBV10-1 ASTGTGRDF
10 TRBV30 AWIGQGHGYT
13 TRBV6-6 ASSDTPLAKNIQY
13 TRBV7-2 ASSLGGETSYEQY
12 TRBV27 ASSSGQTYNEQF